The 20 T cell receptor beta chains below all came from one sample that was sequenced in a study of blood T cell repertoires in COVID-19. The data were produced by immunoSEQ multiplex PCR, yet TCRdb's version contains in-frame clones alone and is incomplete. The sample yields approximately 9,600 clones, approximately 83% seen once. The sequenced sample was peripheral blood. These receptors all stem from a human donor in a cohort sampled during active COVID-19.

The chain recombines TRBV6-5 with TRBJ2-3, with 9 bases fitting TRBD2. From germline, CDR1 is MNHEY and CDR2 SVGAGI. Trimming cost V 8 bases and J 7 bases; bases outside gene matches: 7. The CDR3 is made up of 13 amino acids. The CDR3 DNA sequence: TGTGCCAGCGTCTGGACTAGCGACAATACGCAGTATTTT. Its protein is CASVWTSDNTQYF.

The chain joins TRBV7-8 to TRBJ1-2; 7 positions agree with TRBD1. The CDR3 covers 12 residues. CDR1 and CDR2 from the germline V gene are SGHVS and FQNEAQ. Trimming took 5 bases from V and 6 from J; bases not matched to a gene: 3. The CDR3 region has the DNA TGTGCCAGCAGCGCCACAGGGGATGGCTACACCTTC. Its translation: CASSATGDGYTF.

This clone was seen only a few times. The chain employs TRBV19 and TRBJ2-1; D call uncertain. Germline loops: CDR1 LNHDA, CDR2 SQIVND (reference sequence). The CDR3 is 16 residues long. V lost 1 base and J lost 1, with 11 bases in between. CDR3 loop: CASSIVPEWSYNEQFF. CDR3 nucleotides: TGTGCCAGTAGTATAGTCCCGGAGTGGTCCTACAATGAGCAGTTCTTC.

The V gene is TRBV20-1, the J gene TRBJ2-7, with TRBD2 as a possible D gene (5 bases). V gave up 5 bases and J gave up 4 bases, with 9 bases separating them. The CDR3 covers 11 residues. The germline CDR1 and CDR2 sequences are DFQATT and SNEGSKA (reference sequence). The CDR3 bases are TGCAGTGCTCCTCGGGGATACGAGCAGTACTTC. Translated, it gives CSAPRGYEQYF.

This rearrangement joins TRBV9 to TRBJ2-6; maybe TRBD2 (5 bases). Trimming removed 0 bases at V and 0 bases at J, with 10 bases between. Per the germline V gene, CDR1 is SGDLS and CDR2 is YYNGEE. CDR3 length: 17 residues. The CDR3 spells CASSVGRASSGANVLTF. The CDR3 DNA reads TGTGCCAGCAGCGTAGGGCGGGCCAGCTCTGGGGCCAACGTCCTGACTTTC. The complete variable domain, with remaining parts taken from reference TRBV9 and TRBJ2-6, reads DSGVTQTPKHLITATGQRVTLRCSPRSGDLSVYWYQQSLDQGLQFLIQYYNGEERAKGNILERFSAQQFPDLHSELNLSSLELGDSALYFCASSVGRASSGANVLTFGAGSRLTVL.

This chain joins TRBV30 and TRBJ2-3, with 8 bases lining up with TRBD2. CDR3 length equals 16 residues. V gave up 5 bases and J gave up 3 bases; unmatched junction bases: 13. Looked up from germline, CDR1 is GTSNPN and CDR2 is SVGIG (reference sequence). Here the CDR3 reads CAWEAGTSFPTDTQYF. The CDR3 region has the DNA TGTGCCTGGGAGGCGGGGACTAGTTTTCCAACAGATACGCAGTATTTT.

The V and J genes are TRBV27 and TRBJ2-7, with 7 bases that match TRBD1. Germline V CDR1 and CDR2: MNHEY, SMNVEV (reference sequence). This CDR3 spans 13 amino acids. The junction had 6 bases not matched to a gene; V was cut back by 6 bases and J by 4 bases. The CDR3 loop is CASSWDSNYEQYF. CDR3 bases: TGTGCCAGCAGCTGGGACAGCAATTACGAGCAGTACTTC.

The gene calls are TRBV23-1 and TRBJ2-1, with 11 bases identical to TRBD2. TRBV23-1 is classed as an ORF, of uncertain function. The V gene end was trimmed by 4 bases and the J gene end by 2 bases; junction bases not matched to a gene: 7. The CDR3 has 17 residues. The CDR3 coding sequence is TGCGCCAGCAGTCCCGTAACTAGCGGGAGCACCTACAATGAGCAGTTCTTC. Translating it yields CASSPVTSGSTYNEQFF.

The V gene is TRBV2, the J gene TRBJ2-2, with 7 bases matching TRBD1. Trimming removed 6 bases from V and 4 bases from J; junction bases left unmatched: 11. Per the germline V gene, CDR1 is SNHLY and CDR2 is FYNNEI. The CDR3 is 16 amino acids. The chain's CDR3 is CASRLFGTAGTGELFF. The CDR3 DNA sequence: TGTGCCAGCAGACTTTTTGGGACAGCAGGCACCGGGGAGCTGTTTTTT.

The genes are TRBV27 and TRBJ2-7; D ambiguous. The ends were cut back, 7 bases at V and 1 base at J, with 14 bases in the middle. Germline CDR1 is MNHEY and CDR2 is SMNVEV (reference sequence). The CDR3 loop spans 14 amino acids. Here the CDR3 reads CASTLFTGSYEQYF. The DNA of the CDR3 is TGTGCCAGCACCCTATTTACTGGTTCCTACGAGCAGTACTTC.

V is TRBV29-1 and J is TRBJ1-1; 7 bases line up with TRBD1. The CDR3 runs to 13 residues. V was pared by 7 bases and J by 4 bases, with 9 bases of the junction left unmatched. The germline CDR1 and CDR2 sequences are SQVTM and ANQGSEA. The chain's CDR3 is CSGPGPGGTEAFF. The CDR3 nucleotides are TGCAGCGGGCCTGGGCCAGGGGGCACTGAAGCTTTCTTT.

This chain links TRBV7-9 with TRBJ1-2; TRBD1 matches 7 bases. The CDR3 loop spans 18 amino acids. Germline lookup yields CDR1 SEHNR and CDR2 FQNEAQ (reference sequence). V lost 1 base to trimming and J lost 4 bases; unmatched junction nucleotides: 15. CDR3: CASSLDRDSLALIYGYTF. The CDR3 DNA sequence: TGTGCCAGCAGCTTAGACCGGGACAGTCTCGCCCTTATCTATGGCTACACCTTC. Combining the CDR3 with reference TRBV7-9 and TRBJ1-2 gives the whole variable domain DTGVSQNPRHKITKRGQNVTFRCDPISEHNRLYWYRQTLGQGPEFLTYFQNEAQLEKSRLLSDRFSAERPKGSFSTLEIQRTEQGDSAMYLCASSLDRDSLALIYGYTFGSGTRLTVV.

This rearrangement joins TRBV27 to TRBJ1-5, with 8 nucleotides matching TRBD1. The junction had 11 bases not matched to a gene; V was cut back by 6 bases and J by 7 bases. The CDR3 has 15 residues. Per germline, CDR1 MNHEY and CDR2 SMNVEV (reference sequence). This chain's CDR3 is CASRSGQGLLQPQHF. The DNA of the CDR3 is TGTGCCAGCAGGTCCGGACAGGGCCTTTTACAGCCCCAGCATTTT.

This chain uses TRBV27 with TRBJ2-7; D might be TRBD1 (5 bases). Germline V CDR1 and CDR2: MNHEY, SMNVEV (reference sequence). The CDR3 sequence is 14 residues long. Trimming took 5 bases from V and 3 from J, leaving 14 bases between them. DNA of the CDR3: TGTGCCAGCAGTACAGGCGGACGGTTCTACGAGCAGTACTTC. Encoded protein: CASSTGGRFYEQYF.

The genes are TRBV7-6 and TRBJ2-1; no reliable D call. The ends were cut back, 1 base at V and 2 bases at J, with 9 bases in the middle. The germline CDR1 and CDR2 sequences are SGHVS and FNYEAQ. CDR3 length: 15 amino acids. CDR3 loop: CASSLGTLAYNEQFF. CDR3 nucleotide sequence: TGTGCCAGCAGCTTAGGTACTCTAGCCTACAATGAGCAGTTCTTC.

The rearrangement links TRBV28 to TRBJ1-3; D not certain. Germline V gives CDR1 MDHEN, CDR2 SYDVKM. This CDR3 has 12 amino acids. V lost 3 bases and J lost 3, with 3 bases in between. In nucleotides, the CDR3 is TGTGCCAGCAGTTTCCGTGGAAACACCATATATTTT. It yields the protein CASSFRGNTIYF. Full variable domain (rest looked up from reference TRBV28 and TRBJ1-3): DVKVTQSSRYLVKRTGEKVFLECVQDMDHENMFWYRQDPGLGLRLIYFSYDVKMKEKGDIPEGYSVSREKKERFSLILESASTNQTSMYLCASSFRGNTIYFGEGSWLTVV.

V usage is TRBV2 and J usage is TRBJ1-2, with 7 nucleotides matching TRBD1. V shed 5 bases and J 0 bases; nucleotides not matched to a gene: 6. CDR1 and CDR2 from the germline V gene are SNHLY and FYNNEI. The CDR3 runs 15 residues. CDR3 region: CASSIPGQPNYGYTF. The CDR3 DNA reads TGTGCCAGCAGTATACCGGGACAGCCTAACTATGGCTACACCTTC.

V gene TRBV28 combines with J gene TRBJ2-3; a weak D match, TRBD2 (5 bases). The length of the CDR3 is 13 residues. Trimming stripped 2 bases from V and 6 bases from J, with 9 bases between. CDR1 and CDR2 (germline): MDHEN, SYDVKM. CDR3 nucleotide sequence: TGTGCCAGCAGTTTAGGCGGGCCTGATACGCAGTATTTT. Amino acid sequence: CASSLGGPDTQYF.

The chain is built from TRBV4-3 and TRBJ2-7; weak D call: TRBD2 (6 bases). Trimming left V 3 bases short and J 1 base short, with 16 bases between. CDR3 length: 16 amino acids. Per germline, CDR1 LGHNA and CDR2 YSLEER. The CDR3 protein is CASSQGTGRGSYEQYF. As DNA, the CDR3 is TGCGCCAGCAGCCAGGGAACAGGCCGGGGGTCCTACGAGCAGTACTTC.

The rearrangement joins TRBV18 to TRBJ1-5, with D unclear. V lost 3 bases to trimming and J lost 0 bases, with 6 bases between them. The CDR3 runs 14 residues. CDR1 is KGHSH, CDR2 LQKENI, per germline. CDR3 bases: TGTGCCAGCTCACCGGGCTCTAGCAATCAGCCCCAGCATTTT. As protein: CASSPGSSNQPQHF. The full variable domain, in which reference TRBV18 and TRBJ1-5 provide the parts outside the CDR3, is NAGVMQNPRHLVRRRGQEARLRCSPMKGHSHVYWYRQLPEEGLKFMVYLQKENIIDESGMPKERFSAEFPKEGPSILRIQQVVRGDSAAYFCASSPGSSNQPQHFGDGTRLSIL.